Given below is one T cell receptor beta chain in context. The antigen it binds to is not known. No much larger clone exists at a distance of one base, and base qualities are not known. Peripheral blood was donated by five healthy children aged 16-56 months who were having elective routine surgery, plus five healthy nonsmoking adults. The adult controls were healthy nonsmokers between about 19 and 55 years old, with a median age of roughly 38 years. A FACSAria III cell sorter was used to sort live, Annexin V-negative naive CD8+ T cells (CD3+CD8+CD45RA+CCR7+). Between roughly 18,000 and 110,000 naive CD8+ T cells were sorted per sample. Ficoll-Paque density gradient centrifugation was used to isolate mononuclear cells from diluted blood. Before sorting, mononuclear cells were cryopreserved in roughly 10% DMSO plus 90% FBS and kept long term at -150 degrees C. After thawing, the cells were stained with Annexin V and with antibodies against CD3, CD8, CCR7 and CD45RA. The DNeasy Blood and Tissue Kit was used to extract genomic DNA from snap-frozen pellets of sorted cells.

TCRbeta CDR3 regions were amplified from genomic DNA by a two-step, bias-controlled multiplex PCR. The multiplex PCR used primers specific for every TRBV and TRBJ gene segment. The immunoSEQ Assay was used to generate TCRbeta repertoire data. Per the source publication's procedure: To merge closely related sequences, reads went through filtering and clustering using a relative-frequency ratio and a modified nearest-neighbor algorithm. IMGT annotation was followed for the assignment of V, D and J genes to CDR3 sequences. Template counts were quantified against synthetic TCR CDR3 analog sequences and normalized for PCR amplification bias. Only unique productive sequences, defined as in-frame CDR3 sequences lacking stop codons, were included in the analyses. The immunoSEQ Analyzer software was used to calculate clonality, defined as 1 minus Pielou's evenness, and iChao1 richness. Statistical testing was performed in JMP, using Student's t-test or a non-parametric test depending on Shapiro-Wilk normality results. Held by TCRdb, this immuneACCESS table contains in-frame sequences only and omits some clones. Under half of the omission traces to an unresolved V gene where checked; the cause of the rest is unknown. That table is the source of V, J and clone size, and D and trimming were worked out from the DNA. The sample table holds a few thousand clones, of which about 97% were seen once. About 0.8% of the sample belongs to the ten largest clones.

This sample stems from a study of naive CD8 T cells in extremely preterm neonates (dated by TCRdb to between 2016 and 2019). Study-level background: The abstract gives the adult participants' age range as 25-50 years, whereas the methods give 20-50 years. Sorted naive CD8+ T cells from four age groups (extremely preterm neonates, term neonates, young children and adults) were used in the study to compare TCRbeta CDR3 repertoires.

Study-level results and caveats: Preterm CDR3s were shorter, with fewer N additions and less junctional trimming, and were closer to germline than those of older groups. Among the limitations the authors pointed out were a small sample size and productive template counts that varied across preterm samples. Preterm neonates had significantly lower iChao1 richness than all other age groups (p < 0.05) and an even clone distribution, indicating a less rich repertoire. A higher proportion of shared CDR3 nucleotide sequences was found in preterm neonates (2.7%) than in term neonates (0.4%), young children (roughly 0.03%) and adults (about 0.01%). Prospective longitudinal studies of preterm and term neonates were called for by the authors so that T cell development could be tracked within individuals.

Between the V and J ends, shortened by 2 bases and 4 bases respectively, the junction contains 17 bases. The germline V gene specifies SNHLY as CDR1 and FYNNEI as CDR2. Measured from the cysteine to the phenylalanine, the CDR3 is 17 residues long. Only CDR3 DNA is held: 51 bases, read in frame from base 1. The sequence came from a human donor in good health. The sample consisted of naive CD8+ T cells from blood. The chain is made from TRBV2 and TRBJ2-2, with TRBD2 perhaps the D gene, on 5 matching bases. The bases are TGTGCCAGCAGTGAACCAGAAATCGGACGGGGCACCGGGGAGCTGTTTTTT. This translates into CASSEPEIGRGTGELFF.